These T cell receptor beta chains were read from a single sample in a study of regulatory T cells in long-lasting Graves disease. TCRdb used MiXCR to reprocess the multiplex PCR reads, holding one entry per CDR3 protein. The sample lists around 460,000 distinct CDR3 sequences; 20% to 25% were seen once. This specimen was peripheral blood mononuclear cells (PBMCs), taken when the disease was refractory, from a patient treated with antithyroid drugs. These receptors originate from a female donor with Graves disease. The CDR3 runs from the conserved cysteine through the conserved F or W. A D gene is named only where the DNA matches it firmly. Only some rows state a clone size, as once, few, many or a class for expanded clones.

CDR3 protein: CASSQVNSGGRGYTF; CDR3 DNA: TGTGCCAGCAGCCAAGTGAACAGCGGAGGGCGCGGCTACACCTTC; clone size: few; D gene: NA; V gene: TRBV14; J gene: TRBJ1-2
CDR3 protein: CASSLVQGGILVGYTF; CDR3 DNA: TGTGCCAGCAGCTTAGTACAGGGGGGGATTCTCGTTGGCTACACCTTC; clone size: many; D gene: TRBD1; V gene: TRBV7-9; J gene: TRBJ1-2
CDR3 protein: CSPAGTTSYEQYF; CDR3 DNA: TGCAGTCCCGCAGGGACAACCTCCTACGAGCAGTACTTC; clone size: many; D gene: NA; V gene: TRBV20-1; J gene: TRBJ2-7
CDR3 protein: CASSEAGTGQKLFF; CDR3 DNA: TGTGCCAGCAGTGAAGCAGGGACAGGACAAAAACTGTTTTTT; clone size: many; D gene: TRBD1; V gene: TRBV6-1; J gene: TRBJ1-4
CDR3 protein: CSVTGLPGYTGELFF; CDR3 DNA: TGCAGCGTTACAGGGCTTCCGGGGTACACCGGGGAGCTGTTTTTT; clone size: NA; D gene: NA; V gene: TRBV29-1; J gene: TRBJ2-2
CDR3 protein: CASSLGPSSNYGYTF; CDR3 DNA: TGTGCCAGCAGTTTAGGTCCCTCTTCGAACTATGGCTACACCTTC; clone size: many; D gene: NA; V gene: TRBV12-3/TRBV12-4; J gene: TRBJ1-2
CDR3 protein: CSVESSYGYTF; CDR3 DNA: TGCAGCGTTGAATCATCCTATGGCTACACCTTC; clone size: many; D gene: NA; V gene: TRBV29-1; J gene: TRBJ1-2
CDR3 protein: CASSPSGGTDTQYF; CDR3 DNA: TGTGCCAGCAGCCCTAGCGGGGGAACAGATACGCAGTATTTT; clone size: NA; D gene: TRBD2; V gene: TRBV11-2; J gene: TRBJ2-3
CDR3 protein: CASSRGGASGGYTF; CDR3 DNA: TGTGCCAGCAGCCGGGGGGGGGCCTCGGGTGGCTACACCTTC; clone size: few; D gene: NA; V gene: TRBV12-3/TRBV12-4; J gene: TRBJ1-2
CDR3 protein: CASSPLGTSGSNEQYF; CDR3 DNA: TGTGCCAGCAGTCCCCTTGGGACTAGCGGGTCCAACGAGCAGTACTTC; clone size: NA; D gene: TRBD2; V gene: TRBV28; J gene: TRBJ2-7
CDR3 protein: CASSLSRGTGDLFSPLHF; CDR3 DNA: TGTGCCAGCAGTTTGTCGAGGGGTACGGGAGACCTCTTTTCACCCCTCCACTTT; clone size: NA; D gene: NA; V gene: TRBV27; J gene: TRBJ1-6
CDR3 protein: CASSHPGDNTEAFF; CDR3 DNA: TGTGCCAGCAGCCATCCGGGAGATAACACTGAAGCTTTCTTT; clone size: many; D gene: NA; V gene: TRBV11-2; J gene: TRBJ1-1
CDR3 protein: CASSLSVTGERYGYTF; CDR3 DNA: TGCGCCAGCAGCCTAAGCGTAACAGGGGAACGATATGGCTACACCTTC; clone size: NA; D gene: TRBD1; V gene: TRBV4-1; J gene: TRBJ1-2
CDR3 protein: CASSLGGVPLDAFF; CDR3 DNA: TGTGCCAGCAGTTTAGGGGGGGTCCCCTTGGACGCTTTCTTT; clone size: NA; D gene: NA; V gene: TRBV28; J gene: TRBJ1-1
CDR3 protein: CASSLDVGGRDEAFF; CDR3 DNA: TGCGCCAGCAGCTTGGACGTAGGGGGGAGAGATGAAGCTTTCTTT; clone size: NA; D gene: NA; V gene: TRBV5-1; J gene: TRBJ1-1
CDR3 protein: CASSPRQGAHYGYTF; CDR3 DNA: TGTGCCAGCAGCCCAAGACAGGGGGCGCACTATGGCTACACCTTC; clone size: many; D gene: TRBD1; V gene: TRBV11-2; J gene: TRBJ1-2
CDR3 protein: CAWSRTSSEQYF; CDR3 DNA: TGTGCCTGGAGTAGGACTAGCTCTGAGCAGTACTTC; clone size: NA; D gene: TRBD2; V gene: TRBV30; J gene: TRBJ2-7
CDR3 protein: CSATDRGLQPQHF; CDR3 DNA: TGCAGTGCGACCGACAGGGGACTTCAGCCCCAGCATTTT; clone size: few; D gene: TRBD1; V gene: TRBV20-1; J gene: TRBJ1-5
CDR3 protein: CASTGQAFEAFF; CDR3 DNA: TGTGCCAGCACGGGACAGGCATTTGAAGCTTTCTTT; clone size: few; D gene: TRBD1; V gene: TRBV6-1; J gene: TRBJ1-1
CDR3 protein: CASSRLAVRGSSYNEQFF; CDR3 DNA: TGTGCCAGTAGTAGACTAGCGGTAAGGGGGAGCTCCTACAATGAGCAGTTCTTC; clone size: NA; D gene: TRBD2; V gene: TRBV19; J gene: TRBJ2-1
CDR3 protein: CASSRADRVLEKLFF; CDR3 DNA: TGTGCCAGTAGTAGAGCGGACAGGGTTTTGGAAAAACTGTTTTTT; clone size: NA; D gene: TRBD1; V gene: TRBV19; J gene: TRBJ1-4
CDR3 protein: CASRGDRGNYGYTF; CDR3 DNA: TGTGCCAGCAGGGGTGACAGGGGAAACTATGGCTACACCTTC; clone size: many; D gene: TRBD1; V gene: TRBV2; J gene: TRBJ1-2
CDR3 protein: CAWTTGASYEQYF; CDR3 DNA: TGTGCCTGGACGACAGGGGCCTCCTACGAGCAGTACTTC; clone size: NA; D gene: TRBD1; V gene: TRBV30; J gene: TRBJ2-7
CDR3 protein: CASRDRGGYGYTF; CDR3 DNA: TGTGCCAGCAGGGACAGGGGAGGCTATGGCTACACCTTC; clone size: many; D gene: TRBD1; V gene: TRBV2; J gene: TRBJ1-2
CDR3 protein: CASSLVTGTSGMETQYF; CDR3 DNA: TGTGCCAGCAGCTTAGTCACCGGGACTAGCGGGATGGAGACCCAGTACTTC; clone size: NA; D gene: TRBD2; V gene: TRBV7-6; J gene: TRBJ2-5
CDR3 protein: CASSLAATVLGAVTF; CDR3 DNA: TGTGCCAGCAGCTTGGCGGCTACAGTCTTAGGTGCGGTCACCTTC; clone size: many; D gene: NA; V gene: TRBV5-5; J gene: TRBJ1-2
CDR3 protein: CASSYYTEAFF; CDR3 DNA: TGTGCCAGCAGTTATTACACTGAAGCTTTCTTT; clone size: many; D gene: NA; V gene: TRBV6-2/TRBV6-3; J gene: TRBJ1-1
CDR3 protein: CASSSALSYEQYF; CDR3 DNA: TGTGCCAGCAGCTCCGCGCTCTCCTACGAGCAGTACTTC; clone size: many; D gene: NA; V gene: TRBV7-2; J gene: TRBJ2-7
CDR3 protein: CASIDSTNTGELFF; CDR3 DNA: TGTGCCTCCATCGACTCGACGAACACCGGGGAGCTGTTTTTT; clone size: few; D gene: NA; V gene: TRBV7-9; J gene: TRBJ2-2
CDR3 protein: CASRSEGVYSNQPQHF; CDR3 DNA: TGTGCCAGCAGGTCGGAGGGGGTTTATAGCAATCAGCCCCAGCATTTT; clone size: many; D gene: NA; V gene: TRBV28; J gene: TRBJ1-5
CDR3 protein: CSAFRGDRGGVTEAFF; CDR3 DNA: TGCAGTGCCTTTCGTGGGGACAGGGGGGGTGTCACTGAAGCTTTCTTT; clone size: NA; D gene: TRBD1; V gene: TRBV20-1; J gene: TRBJ1-1
CDR3 protein: CASGQGRFDSEAFF; CDR3 DNA: TGTGCCAGCGGACAGGGTAGATTTGATTCTGAAGCTTTCTTT; clone size: many; D gene: TRBD1; V gene: TRBV2; J gene: TRBJ1-1
CDR3 protein: CASSTGTANTGELFF; CDR3 DNA: TGTGCCAGCAGTACCGGGACAGCGAACACCGGGGAGCTGTTTTTT; clone size: many; D gene: TRBD1; V gene: TRBV2; J gene: TRBJ2-2
CDR3 protein: CSHLKGGYGYTF; CDR3 DNA: TGCAGCCATCTAAAGGGGGGATATGGCTACACCTTC; clone size: many; D gene: NA; V gene: TRBV29-1; J gene: TRBJ1-2
CDR3 protein: CASRRRGPGETQYF; CDR3 DNA: TGTGCCAGCAGACGGAGGGGGCCGGGAGAGACCCAGTACTTC; clone size: many; D gene: NA; V gene: TRBV7-2; J gene: TRBJ2-5
CDR3 protein: CATSRGLENTGELFF; CDR3 DNA: TGTGCCACCAGCAGGGGACTGGAGAACACCGGGGAGCTGTTTTTT; clone size: many; D gene: NA; V gene: TRBV15; J gene: TRBJ2-2
CDR3 protein: CAWSLRAFPFF; CDR3 DNA: TGTGCCTGGAGTCTCCGGGCCTTTCCTTTCTTC; clone size: NA; D gene: NA; V gene: TRBV30; J gene: TRBJ2-7
CDR3 protein: CASSYSGTAGSVTNEKLFF; CDR3 DNA: TGTGCCAGCAGTTACTCTGGGACAGCAGGATCTGTAACTAATGAAAAACTGTTTTTT; clone size: NA; D gene: TRBD1; V gene: TRBV6-9; J gene: TRBJ1-4